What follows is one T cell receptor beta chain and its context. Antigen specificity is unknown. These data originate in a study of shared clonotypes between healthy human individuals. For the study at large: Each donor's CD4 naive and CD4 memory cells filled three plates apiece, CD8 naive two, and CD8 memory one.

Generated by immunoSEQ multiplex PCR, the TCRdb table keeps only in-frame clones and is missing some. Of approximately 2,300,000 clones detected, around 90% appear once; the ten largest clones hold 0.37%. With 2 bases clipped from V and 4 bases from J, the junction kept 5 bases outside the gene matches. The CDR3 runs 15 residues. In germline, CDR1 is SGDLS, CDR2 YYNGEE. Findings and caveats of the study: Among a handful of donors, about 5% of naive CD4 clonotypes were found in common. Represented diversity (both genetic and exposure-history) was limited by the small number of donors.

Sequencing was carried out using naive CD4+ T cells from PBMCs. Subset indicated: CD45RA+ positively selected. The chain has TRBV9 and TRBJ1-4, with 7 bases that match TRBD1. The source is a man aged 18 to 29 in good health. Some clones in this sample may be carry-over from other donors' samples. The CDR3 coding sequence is TGTGCCAGCAGCGTGAGGGGACAGATTAATGAAAAACTGTTTTTT. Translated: CASSVRGQINEKLFF.